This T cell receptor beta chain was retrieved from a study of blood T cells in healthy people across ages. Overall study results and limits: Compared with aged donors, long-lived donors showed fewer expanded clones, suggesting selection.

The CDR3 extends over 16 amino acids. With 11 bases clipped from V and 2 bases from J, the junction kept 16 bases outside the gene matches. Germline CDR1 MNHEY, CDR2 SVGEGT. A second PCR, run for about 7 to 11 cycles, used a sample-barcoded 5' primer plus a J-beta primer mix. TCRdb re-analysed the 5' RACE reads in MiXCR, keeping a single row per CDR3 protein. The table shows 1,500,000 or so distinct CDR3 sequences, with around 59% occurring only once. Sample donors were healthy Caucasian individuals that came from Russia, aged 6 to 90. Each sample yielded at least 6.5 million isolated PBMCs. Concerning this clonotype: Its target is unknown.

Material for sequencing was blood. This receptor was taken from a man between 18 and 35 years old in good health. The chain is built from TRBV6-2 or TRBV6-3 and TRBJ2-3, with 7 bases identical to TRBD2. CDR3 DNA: TGTGCCTCCCGGGAGGTGGGGACTACTCACACAGATACGCAGTATTTT. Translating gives CASREVGTTHTDTQYF.